Shown below are 11 T cell receptor beta chains from a single sample sequenced in a study of blood T cell repertoires in COVID-19. The assay was immunoSEQ multiplex PCR, and TCRdb's table has in-frame clones only and misses some. The data contain approximately 310,000 clones, approximately 89% of them singletons. Sequenced sample: peripheral blood. These receptors all come from a woman in her 50s who had recovered from COVID-19.

The V gene is TRBV6-1, the J gene TRBJ1-5; D not resolved. This CDR3 comprises 17 residues. The ends were cut back, 0 bases at V and 1 base at J, with 13 bases in the middle. CDR1 is MNHNS, CDR2 SASEGT, per germline. The CDR3 bases are TGTGCCAGCAGTGAAGCGCATCGGGTTGTGAGCAATCAGCCCCAGCATTTT. It codes for CASSEAHRVVSNQPQHF.

The chain employs TRBV19 and TRBJ1-1; unclear D gene. Per germline, CDR1 LNHDA and CDR2 SQIVND (reference sequence). CDR3 length: 15 amino acids. V was pared by 4 bases and J by 0 bases, with 12 bases between. CDR3 region: CASSTRGGMNTEAFF. CDR3 coding DNA: TGTGCCAGTAGTACCCGGGGAGGAATGAACACTGAAGCTTTCTTT.

The V gene is TRBV9, the J gene TRBJ2-1; the D gene is possibly TRBD2 (6 bases). V lost 0 bases and J lost 3, with 13 bases in between. Per germline, CDR1 SGDLS and CDR2 YYNGEE. The CDR3 runs 16 residues. Here the CDR3 DNA reads TGTGCCAGCAGCGTAGGCGCGGGACGCCTCTACAATGAGCAGTTCTTC. Protein: CASSVGAGRLYNEQFF.

CDR3 in amino acids: CASLGQGNSPLHF. CDR3 DNA: TGCGCCAGCTTGGGACAGGGAAACTCACCCCTCCACTTT. The rearrangement uses TRBV10-2 and TRBJ1-6, with 9 bases fitting TRBD1. Unmatched junction bases numbered 6, after V lost 8 bases and J lost 10 bases. The CDR3 consists of 13 residues. The germline V gene encodes CDR1 WSHSY and CDR2 SAAADI.

Only a few counts were recorded for this clone. The genes are TRBV20-1 and TRBJ2-7; D is unclear. V was shortened by 6 bases and J by 5 bases, with 11 bases between the two germline ends. The CDR3 consists of 11 residues. Germline loops: CDR1 DFQATT, CDR2 SNEGSKA (reference sequence). CDR3 nucleotides: TGCAGTGCCCCCCGTTTTGACGAGCAGTACTTC. Encoded protein: CSAPRFDEQYF.

This chain uses TRBV10-2 with TRBJ2-7, with TRBD1 as a possible D gene (6 bases). Trimming took off 3 bases at V and 0 bases at J, with 12 bases between the two ends. The CDR3 sequence is 15 residues long. Germline V CDR1 and CDR2: WSHSY, SAAADI. Here the CDR3 reads CASSEDPQGSYEQYF. In nucleotides, the CDR3 is TGCGCCAGCAGTGAAGATCCACAGGGCTCCTACGAGCAGTACTTC.

The V call is TRBV11-2, the J call TRBJ2-1, with 8 bases lining up with TRBD1. After removal of 3 bases from V and 6 bases from J, the junction contained 1 base not matched to a gene. Looked up from germline, CDR1 is SGHAT and CDR2 is FQNNGV. The CDR3 runs to 13 residues. The CDR3 DNA reads TGTGCCAGCAGCTTCGACAGGGGCAATGAGCAGTTCTTC. Translated: CASSFDRGNEQFF.

The CDR3 sequence is CSVEAQGWTEAFF. CDR3 DNA sequence: TGCAGCGTTGAAGCCCAGGGCTGGACTGAAGCTTTCTTT. V usage is TRBV29-1 and J usage is TRBJ1-1; D perhaps matches TRBD1 (5 bases). The germline V gene has CDR1 SQVTM and CDR2 ANQGSEA. Trimming took off 1 base at V and 5 bases at J, with 11 bases between the two ends. The CDR3 length is 13 residues.

A single count supports this clone. The genes are TRBV7-2 and TRBJ2-1, with TRBD2 matching over 14 bases. CDR3 length equals 15 residues. Per the germline V gene, CDR1 is SGHTA and CDR2 is FQGNSA. Losses at the gene ends were 7 bases for V and 8 bases for J; bases not matched to a gene: 7. The CDR3: CASKPGLAGEYEQFF. CDR3 coding DNA: TGTGCCAGCAAACCGGGACTAGCGGGAGAGTATGAGCAGTTCTTC.

The V gene is TRBV7-9, the J gene TRBJ2-7; 11 bases map to TRBD2. This CDR3 has 16 residues. The germline CDR1 and CDR2 sequences are SEHNR and FQNEAQ (reference sequence). With 1 base clipped from V and 4 bases from J, the junction kept 6 bases outside the gene matches. The CDR3, as DNA: TGTGCCAGCAGCTTAGGGGGGACTAGCGGAGCTTACGAGCAGTACTTC. This translates into CASSLGGTSGAYEQYF.

V and J are TRBV2 and TRBJ1-2, with D unclear. The CDR3 is 14 amino acids. CDR1 and CDR2 (germline): SNHLY, FYNNEI. V lost 0 bases and J 4 bases, leaving 9 bases between the germline ends. CDR3 in DNA: TGTGCCAGCAGTGAAGCTCCGGGAGTCTATGGCTACACCTTC. Protein sequence: CASSEAPGVYGYTF. The full variable domain, completed using reference TRBV2 and TRBJ1-2, is EPEVTQTPSHQVTQMGQEVILRCVPISNHLYFYWYRQILGQKVEFLVSFYNNEISEKSEIFDDQFSVERPDGSNFTLKIRSTKLEDSAMYFCASSEAPGVYGYTFGSGTRLTVV.